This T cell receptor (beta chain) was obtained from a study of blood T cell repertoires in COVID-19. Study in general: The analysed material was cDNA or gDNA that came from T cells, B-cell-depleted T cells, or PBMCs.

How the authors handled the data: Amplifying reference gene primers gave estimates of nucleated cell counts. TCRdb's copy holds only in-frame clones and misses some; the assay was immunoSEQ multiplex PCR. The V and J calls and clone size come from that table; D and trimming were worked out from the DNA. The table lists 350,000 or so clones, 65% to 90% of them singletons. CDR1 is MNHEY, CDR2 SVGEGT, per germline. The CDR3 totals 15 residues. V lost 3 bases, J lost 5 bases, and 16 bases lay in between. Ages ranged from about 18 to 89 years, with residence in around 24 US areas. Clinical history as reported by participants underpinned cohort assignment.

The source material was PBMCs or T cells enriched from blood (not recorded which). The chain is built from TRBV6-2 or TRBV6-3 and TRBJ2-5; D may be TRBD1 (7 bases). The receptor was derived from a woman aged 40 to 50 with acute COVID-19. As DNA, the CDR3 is TGTGCCAGCAGTTATTTTCAGGGGGGAGAGGAGACCCAGTACTTC. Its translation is CASSYFQGGEETQYF.